The present entry profiles one T cell receptor (beta chain) with its context. This sample is drawn from a study of OX40 agonist ivuxolimab in advanced cancers. At the level of the study: Across the patients, intravenous ivuxolimab was delivered every 2 weeks at 0.01 to 10 mg/kg. Aged roughly 20 to 79 with a mean of around 60 years, they were around 79% male. Among those treated, three patients had partial responses, one with hepatocellular carcinoma and two with cutaneous melanoma.

The CDR3 contains 14 residues. Germline lookup yields CDR1 SGHNT and CDR2 YYREEE (reference sequence). V gave up 0 bases and J gave up 5 bases; unmatched junction bases: 4. Using immunoSEQ multiplex PCR, the repertoire was profiled, and TCRdb retains in-frame clones only, with some absent. The data show some 100,000 clones, with 84% seen just once and 1.1% held by the top ten. The rearrangement links TRBV5-4 to TRBJ1-2; 7 nucleotides match TRBD1. The material was CD4+ or CD8+ T cells sorted from blood, obtained in a trial of the OX40 agonist ivuxolimab. The TCR was taken from an adult with an advanced solid tumor such as melanoma, head and neck, liver or kidney cancer. The CDR3 protein is CASSLDQGGYGYTF. The CDR3 nucleotides are TGTGCCAGCAGCTTGGATCAGGGGGGATATGGCTACACCTTC.